This entry concerns a single TCR beta chain. V was trimmed by 0 bases and J by 9 bases, leaving 6 bases between them. Germline V gene sequence: CDR1 KGHSH, CDR2 LQKENI. The CDR3 extends over 12 amino acids. The data stem from a study of blood T cell repertoires in COVID-19. Study details: There were acute and convalescent COVID-19 samples, and they came from the United States, Italy and Spain. Sample material is recorded as cDNA or gDNA derived from T cells, B-cell-depleted T cells, or PBMCs.

In the original workflow: Reference gene primer amplification yielded estimated nucleated cell counts. Some clones are missing from TCRdb's copy, which holds only in-frame ones; the method was immunoSEQ multiplex PCR. V, J and clone size derive from that table, while D and trimming were established from the DNA sequence. The sample holds 200,000 to 300,000 clones, roughly nine tenths seen once. The chain has TRBV18 and TRBJ2-1, with no clear D. The source is a man aged 40-50 years who had recovered from COVID-19. Sample: peripheral blood. CDR3 in amino acids: CASSPPGFEQFF. The CDR3 DNA reads as TGTGCCAGCTCACCACCCGGGTTTGAGCAGTTCTTC.